This T cell receptor beta chain was observed in a study of shared T cell receptors in the human thymus. With 4 bases removed from V and 7 bases from J, the gap between germline ends came to 11 bases. This CDR3 has 12 amino acids. Looked up from germline, CDR1 is PRHDT and CDR2 is FYEKMQ (reference sequence). The data were produced by immunoSEQ multiplex PCR, yet TCRdb's version contains in-frame clones alone and is incomplete. The table shows 640,000 or so clones, with over 75% occurring only once. These sequences were also reported in another study, on human thymus T cells. That source notes: In corrective heart surgery, resections were taken, and these provided the thymus tissue. Both thymic and peripheral blood repertoires showed apparently biased V and J usage.

The sequence derives from a boy in the first two years of life with a congenital heart defect. V usage is TRBV13 and J usage is TRBJ2-7; D ambiguous. Material for sequencing was thymocytes. DNA of the CDR3: TGTGCCAGCAGCTCCGCCCTAGAGGAGCAGTACTTC. This gives the protein CASSSALEEQYF. Supplemented by reference TRBV13 and TRBJ2-7, the full variable domain reads AAGVIQSPRHLIKEKRETATLKCYPIPRHDTVYWYQQGPGQDPQFLISFYEKMQSDKGSIPDRFSAQQFSDYHSELNMSSLELGDSALYFCASSSALEEQYFGPGTRLTVT.